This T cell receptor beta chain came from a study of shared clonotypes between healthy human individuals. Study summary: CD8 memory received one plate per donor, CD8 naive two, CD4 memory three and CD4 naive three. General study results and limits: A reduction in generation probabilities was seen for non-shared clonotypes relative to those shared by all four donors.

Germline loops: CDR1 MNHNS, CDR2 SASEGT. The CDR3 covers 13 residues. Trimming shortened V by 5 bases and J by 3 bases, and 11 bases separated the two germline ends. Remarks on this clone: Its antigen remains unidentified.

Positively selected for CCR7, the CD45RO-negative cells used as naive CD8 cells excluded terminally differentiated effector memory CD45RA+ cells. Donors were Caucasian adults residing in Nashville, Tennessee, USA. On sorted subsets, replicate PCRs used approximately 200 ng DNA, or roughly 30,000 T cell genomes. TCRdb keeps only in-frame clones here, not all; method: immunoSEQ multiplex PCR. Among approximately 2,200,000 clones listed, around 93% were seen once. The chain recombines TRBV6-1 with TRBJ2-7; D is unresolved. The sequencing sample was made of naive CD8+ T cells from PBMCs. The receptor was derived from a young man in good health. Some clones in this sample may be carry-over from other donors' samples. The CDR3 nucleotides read TGTGCCAGCAGTTGGAACGCAGGCTACGAGCAGTACTTC. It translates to CASSWNAGYEQYF.